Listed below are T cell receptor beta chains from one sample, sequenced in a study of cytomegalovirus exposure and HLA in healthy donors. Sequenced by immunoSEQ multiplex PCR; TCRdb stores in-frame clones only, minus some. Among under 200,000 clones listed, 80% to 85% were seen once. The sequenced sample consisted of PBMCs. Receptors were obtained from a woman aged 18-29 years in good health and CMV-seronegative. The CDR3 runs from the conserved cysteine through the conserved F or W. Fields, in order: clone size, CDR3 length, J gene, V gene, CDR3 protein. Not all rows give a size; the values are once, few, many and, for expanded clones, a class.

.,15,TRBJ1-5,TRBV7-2,CASSATSGVHQPQHF
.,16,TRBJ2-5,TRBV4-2,CASSQGPAGDGETQYF
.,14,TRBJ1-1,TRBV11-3,CASSFAGGGAEAFF
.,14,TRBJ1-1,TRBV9,CASSVAGVGTEAFF
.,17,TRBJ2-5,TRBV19,CASSIDYGTGDQETQYF
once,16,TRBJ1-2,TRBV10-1,CASSETVGTGAPGYTF
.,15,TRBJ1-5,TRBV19,CASRGRGVGDQPQHF
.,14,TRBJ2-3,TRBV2,CASATSGRSDTQYF
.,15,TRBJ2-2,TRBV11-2,CASSFKQGNTGELFF
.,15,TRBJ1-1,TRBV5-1,CASSPGDREYTEAFF
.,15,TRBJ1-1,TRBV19,CASSISPTGVTEAFF
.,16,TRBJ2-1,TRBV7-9,CASSPWTGRSYNEQFF
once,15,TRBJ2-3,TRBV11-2,CASSLGHLGTDTQYF
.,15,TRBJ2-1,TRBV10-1,CASSEVSSGGNGQFF
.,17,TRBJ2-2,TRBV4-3,CASSQGPTSSIVGELFF
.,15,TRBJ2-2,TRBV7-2,CASSPDRGLTGELFF
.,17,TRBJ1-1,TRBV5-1,CASSLAGTIHRNTEAFF
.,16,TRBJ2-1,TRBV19,CASSIEWTSGRGEQFF
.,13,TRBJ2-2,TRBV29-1,CSVQAGGAGELFF
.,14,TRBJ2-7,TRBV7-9,CASSLGHTSYEQYF
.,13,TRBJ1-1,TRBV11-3,CASSQTGFSEAFF
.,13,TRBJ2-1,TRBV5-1,CASSLGAVNEQFF
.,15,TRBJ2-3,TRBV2,CASSGFDRDTDTQYF
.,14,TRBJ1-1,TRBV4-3,CASSQDPGVTEAFF
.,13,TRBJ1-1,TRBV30,CAWSDHRDTEAFF
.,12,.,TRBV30,CAWSWTPYEQYF
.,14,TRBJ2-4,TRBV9,CASSGSPEGDKKYF
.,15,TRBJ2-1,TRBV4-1,CASSQDGRAYNEQFF
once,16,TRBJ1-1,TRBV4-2,CASSRLPGGTNTEAFF
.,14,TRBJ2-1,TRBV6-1,CASSETSTVREQFF
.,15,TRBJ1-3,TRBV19,CASVDRTDSGNTIYF
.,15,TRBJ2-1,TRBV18,CASSLTSGGGNEQFF
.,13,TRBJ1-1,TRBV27,CASSPPVRGEAFF
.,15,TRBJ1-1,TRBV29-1,CSVNVETVMNTEAFF
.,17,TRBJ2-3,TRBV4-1,CASSQGRLAGGADTQYF
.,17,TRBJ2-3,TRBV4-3,CASSQSYLKEGTDTQYF
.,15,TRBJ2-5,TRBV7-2,CASSLVSGRPETQYF
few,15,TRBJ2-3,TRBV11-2,CASSLGPGSTDTQYF
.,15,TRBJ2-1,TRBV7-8,CASSPGLAGAVEQFF
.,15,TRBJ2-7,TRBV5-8,CASMGFKGRAYEQYF
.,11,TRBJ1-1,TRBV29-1,CSVLRNTEAFF
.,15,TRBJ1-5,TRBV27,CASSKQGDSNQPQHF
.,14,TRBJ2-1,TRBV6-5,CASSGEGGSDEQFF
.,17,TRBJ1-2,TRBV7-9,CASSLSYGRGRGYGYTF
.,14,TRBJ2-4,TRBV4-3,CASSQTQAKNIQYF
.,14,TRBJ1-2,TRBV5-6,CASSLGGDGYGYTF